This T cell receptor (beta chain) was obtained from a study of cytotoxic CD8 clonotypes in ibrutinib-treated CLL. Overall study context: Response samples were drawn at a median of approximately 11 months of treatment, range 6 to 36. Overall study results and limits: Clonality at baseline surpassed age-matched healthy donors and tracked circulating CD8+ T-cell counts. Clonality was higher at ibrutinib response and returned toward baseline at progression.

A remark on this clone: The target antigen is unknown.

The intended depth for sequencing was 1 in 200,000 to 1 in 1 million T cells. The assay was immunoSEQ multiplex PCR, and TCRdb's table has in-frame clones only and misses some. This sample has about 160,000 clones, with 84% found just once. CDR3 size: 12 residues. Deletions cut 4 bases from V and 9 bases from J, with 12 bases between. Germline lookup yields CDR1 SGHNT and CDR2 YYREEE (reference sequence). The sequences come from PBMCs, collected after 24 months of ibrutinib treatment. The TCR sequence derives from a human donor with chronic lymphocytic leukemia. The genes are TRBV5-4 and TRBJ2-3, with D tentatively TRBD2 (5 bases). The CDR3 DNA reads as TGTGCCAGCAGCCCCCTAGCCGGAACGCAGTATTTT. This codes for CASSPLAGTQYF.